These T cell receptor beta chains were read from a single sample in a study of blood T cell repertoires in COVID-19. TCRdb keeps only in-frame clones here, not all; method: immunoSEQ multiplex PCR. The table includes about 180,000 clones, approximately 86% detected once. The sequenced sample consisted of peripheral blood. Receptors originate from a woman in her forties or fifties with acute or convalescent COVID-19. The CDR3 runs from the conserved cysteine through the conserved F or W. D genes are given only for firm matches. Some rows have no size entry. The others give once, few or many, or a class for an expanded clone.

abundance	d_gene	v_gene	j_gene	CDR3nt	CDR3aa
-	-	TRBV6-4	TRBJ1-5	TGTGCCAGCACCGAGAGCAGGGCGGGCAATCAGCCCCAGCATTTT	CASTESRAGNQPQHF
once	-	TRBV29-1	TRBJ1-1	TGCAGCGTTGCCCGGGGTGACACTGAAGCTTTCTTT	CSVARGDTEAFF
-	-	TRBV5-5	TRBJ1-1	TGTGCCAGCAGCTTGGGCCCAGGGATCGACACTGAAGCTTTCTTT	CASSLGPGIDTEAFF
-	TRBD1	TRBV19	TRBJ1-1	TGTGCCAGTAGGACAGGGGGAAGGACTGAAGCTTTCTTT	CASRTGGRTEAFF
once	-	TRBV29-1	TRBJ1-1	TGCAGCGTTATTTGGAGTAACACTGAAGCTTTCTTT	CSVIWSNTEAFF
-	-	TRBV7-9	TRBJ1-1	TGTGCCAGCAACTTATTAGGCAGGGACTTGACTGAAGCTTTCTTT	CASNLLGRDLTEAFF
-	-	TRBV19	TRBJ2-3	TGTGCCAGTGCGGATAAAAGGACAGATACGCAGTATTTT	CASADKRTDTQYF
-	TRBD1	TRBV7-8	TRBJ1-2	TGTGCCAGCAGCCCTACAGGGGGGGACTATGGCTACACCTTC	CASSPTGGDYGYTF
-	-	TRBV7-9	TRBJ2-5	TGTGCCAGCAGCTTAGCCGACAGCCAAGAGACCCAGTACTTC	CASSLADSQETQYF
-	TRBD1	TRBV2	TRBJ1-3	TGTGCCAGCACCGAAGACAGGGTTGGAAACACCATATATTTT	CASTEDRVGNTIYF
-	TRBD1	TRBV6-5	TRBJ1-2	TGTGCCAGCAGCTACCGACAGGGCGCCTATGGCTACACCTTC	CASSYRQGAYGYTF
-	TRBD2	TRBV11-2	TRBJ2-1	TGTGCCAGCAGCTTGCGGGGCGGGGGGCGTCGTAGCTCCTACAATGAGCAGTTCTTC	CASSLRGGGRRSSYNEQFF
-	TRBD2	TRBV7-3	TRBJ2-3	TGTGCCAGCAGCCCCCAGGAGCGGGGGCCGACCACAGATACGCAGTATTTT	CASSPQERGPTTDTQYF
-	TRBD1	TRBV19	TRBJ1-1	TGTGCCAGTAGTATCGGCGGGACAGTCCATAGTTTTTACACTGAAGCTTTCTTT	CASSIGGTVHSFYTEAFF
-	-	TRBV30	TRBJ1-2	TGTGCCTGGGACAGCGGTTTCTATGGCTACACCTTC	CAWDSGFYGYTF